One and the same sample provided the 18 T cell receptor beta chains below, sequenced in a study of blood T cell repertoires in COVID-19. The table came from immunoSEQ multiplex PCR; TCRdb's copy has only in-frame clones and leaves some out. In the table there are around 450,000 clones, roughly 91% of which are singletons. The sequencing sample was made of PBMCs or T cells enriched from blood (not recorded which). These receptors were taken from a man between 18 and 29 years old who had recovered from COVID-19.

The rearrangement links TRBV7-6 to TRBJ2-2, with D maybe TRBD2 (5 bases). Per germline, CDR1 SGHVS and CDR2 FNYEAQ. The CDR3 extends over 15 amino acids. V was trimmed by 2 bases and J by 2 bases, leaving 9 bases between them. The CDR3 spells CASSLSRVNTGELFF. As DNA, the CDR3 is TGTGCCAGCAGCTTATCGCGGGTTAACACCGGGGAGCTGTTTTTT. Together with reference TRBV7-6 and TRBJ2-2, the CDR3 gives the full variable domain: GAGVSQSPRYKVTKRGQDVALRCDPISGHVSLYWYRQALGQGPEFLTYFNYEAQQDKSGLPNDRFSAERPEGSISTLTIQRTEQRDSAMYRCASSLSRVNTGELFFGEGSRLTVL.

This chain joins TRBV27 and TRBJ1-5; TRBD1 is a possible D gene (5 bases). The germline V and J ends were trimmed by 0 bases and 0 bases, with 6 bases remaining between them. CDR1 and CDR2 from the germline V gene are MNHEY and SMNVEV (reference sequence). This CDR3 has 15 residues. The CDR3 protein is CASSLSGVSNQPQHF. CDR3 nucleotide sequence: TGTGCCAGCAGTTTATCAGGGGTTAGCAATCAGCCCCAGCATTTT.

The chain is built from TRBV3-1 (or the pseudogene TRBV3-2) and TRBJ2-7; 7 positions agree with TRBD2. The germline CDR1 and CDR2 sequences are LGHDT and YNNKEL (reference sequence). CDR3 length: 15 amino acids. V trimming: 4 bases; J trimming: 2 bases; junction bases outside the gene matches: 8. The CDR3 loop reads CASSLSSGATYEQYF. CDR3 sequence (DNA): TGTGCCAGCAGCCTCTCCAGCGGGGCAACCTACGAGCAGTACTTC.

In its sample, this clone was seen once. This chain joins TRBV6-4 and TRBJ2-3, with 10 bases that match TRBD2. The V gene end was trimmed by 6 bases and the J gene end by 5 bases; junction bases not matched to a gene: 2. This CDR3 spans 13 amino acids. Germline V gene lookup returns CDR1 MRHNA and CDR2 SNTAGT. The CDR3 region is CASRSSGRDTQYF. DNA of the CDR3: TGTGCCAGCAGATCTAGCGGGAGAGATACGCAGTATTTT.

The J gene is TRBJ1-2, the V gene TRBV5-5, with 10 bases aligning to TRBD1. V was pared by 3 bases and J by 7 bases, with 15 bases of the junction left unmatched. Per the germline V gene, CDR1 is SGHKS and CDR2 is YYEKEE (reference sequence). The CDR3 length is 17 residues. This CDR3 reads CASSWTGGKERFGGYTF. As DNA, the CDR3 is TGTGCCAGCAGCTGGACAGGGGGTAAGGAGAGGTTTGGTGGCTACACCTTC. The variable domain in full, with the rest retrieved from reference TRBV5-5 and TRBJ1-2, is DAGVTQSPTHLIKTRGQQVTLRCSPISGHKSVSWYQQVLGQGPQFIFQYYEKEERGRGNFPDRFSARQFPNYSSELNVNALLLGDSALYLCASSWTGGKERFGGYTFGSGTRLTVV.

This clone was seen just once. V is TRBV10-1 and J is TRBJ2-1; 7 bases align to TRBD1. The CDR3 is 13 amino acids. V shed 8 bases and J 4 bases; nucleotides not matched to a gene: 5. Germline lookup yields CDR1 WNHNN and CDR2 SYGVQD (reference sequence). CDR3 in DNA: TGCGCCAGCCGCCCGACAGGGTACAATGAGCAGTTCTTC. Amino acid sequence: CASRPTGYNEQFF.

This clone was recorded once. The V gene is TRBV9, the J gene TRBJ2-2; tentative D call: TRBD1 (6 bases). This CDR3 is built from 13 residues. CDR1 is SGDLS, CDR2 YYNGEE, per germline. V was trimmed by 0 bases and J by 6 bases, leaving 6 bases between them. The chain's CDR3 is CASSVEGAGELFF. CDR3 DNA sequence: TGTGCCAGCAGCGTAGAGGGGGCCGGGGAGCTGTTTTTT.

The chain uses TRBV30 and TRBJ1-1; D is ambiguous. The CDR3 covers 12 residues. Germline assignment: CDR1 GTSNPN and CDR2 SVGIG (reference sequence). Trimming pared 1 base from V and 3 bases from J, leaving 6 bases between. This CDR3 is CAWSEEYTEAFF. The CDR3 coding sequence is TGTGCCTGGAGTGAGGAGTACACTGAAGCTTTCTTT.

A single count supports this clone. The J gene is TRBJ2-7, the V gene TRBV11-2, with 11 bases lining up with TRBD2. With V trimmed by 3 bases and J by 5 bases, 12 bases remained unmatched. The CDR3 loop spans 17 amino acids. CDR1 and CDR2 (germline): SGHAT, FQNNGV. Here the CDR3 reads CASSLKGGLAGGHEQYF. The CDR3 DNA follows: TGTGCCAGCAGCTTGAAGGGAGGGCTAGCGGGAGGTCACGAGCAGTACTTC.

The gene calls are TRBV2 and TRBJ1-5, with 8 bases fitting TRBD1. The CDR3 contains 14 residues. Trimming at V came to 3 bases and at J to 6 bases, leaving 4 bases not matched to a gene. Germline V gene sequence: CDR1 SNHLY, CDR2 FYNNEI. This CDR3 reads CASSEVRGPQPQHF. In nucleotides, the CDR3 is TGTGCCAGCAGTGAGGTCAGGGGGCCTCAGCCCCAGCATTTT.

The genes are TRBV5-1 and TRBJ2-3; the match to TRBD2 covers 16 bases. The CDR3 is 17 amino acids. With 4 bases clipped from V and 4 bases from J, the junction kept 6 bases outside the gene matches. The germline gives CDR1 SGHRS, CDR2 YFSETQ. In DNA, the CDR3 is TGCGCCAGCAGCCCGGGACTAGCGGGGGGGACGTCAGATACGCAGTATTTT. Translating it yields CASSPGLAGGTSDTQYF.

V is TRBV2 and J is TRBJ2-1, with 14 nucleotides matching TRBD2. Germline assignment: CDR1 SNHLY and CDR2 FYNNEI. Trimming at V came to 9 bases and at J to 9 bases, leaving 7 bases not matched to a gene. The CDR3 sequence is 14 residues long. CDR3 sequence: CASGLAGGQGEQFF. The CDR3 nucleotides read TGTGCCAGTGGACTAGCGGGGGGCCAGGGTGAGCAGTTCTTC.

The chain has TRBV18 and TRBJ2-7; 8 nucleotides line up with TRBD1. J lost 3 bases, V lost 3 bases, and 4 bases had no gene match. The CDR3 has 14 residues. The germline gives CDR1 KGHSH, CDR2 LQKENI. CDR3 coding DNA: TGTGCCAGCTCACCTGGACAGGGACTCTACGAGCAGTACTTC. It encodes CASSPGQGLYEQYF.

About this clone: This CDR3 is also generated by other DNA sequences in the sample. The V gene is TRBV5-8, the J gene TRBJ1-5; 8 nucleotides agree with TRBD1. Germline values: CDR1 SGHTS, CDR2 YDEGEE. The CDR3 is 15 amino acids. After removal of 0 bases from V and 5 bases from J, the junction contained 4 bases not matched to a gene. This chain's CDR3 is CASSLGQGWDQPQHF. CDR3 DNA sequence: TGTGCCAGCAGCTTGGGACAGGGGTGGGATCAGCCCCAGCATTTT.

The chain is built from TRBV28 and TRBJ2-7, with a tentative D call TRBD2 (5 bases). The V and J ends lost 5 bases and 0 bases respectively, with 14 bases between them. The CDR3 extends over 15 amino acids. Germline values: CDR1 MDHEN, CDR2 SYDVKM. The CDR3 DNA is TGTGCCAGCAGTCCAGTAGCGCCTAGCTCCTACGAGCAGTACTTC. It codes for CASSPVAPSSYEQYF.

The rearrangement uses TRBV9 and TRBJ2-2; 9 bases align to TRBD2. Germline trimming cut 3 bases from V and 4 bases from J; bases unmatched to any gene: 16. There are 19 residues in the CDR3. Germline CDR1 is SGDLS and CDR2 is YYNGEE. The CDR3 DNA reads TGTGCCAGCAGCGCCTCGGAAGGCCTAGCGGGATTAGGCACCGGGGAGCTGTTTTTT. Residues: CASSASEGLAGLGTGELFF.

The chain has TRBV9 and TRBJ2-1; TRBD2 agrees at 9 bases. With V trimmed by 4 bases and J by 4 bases, 18 bases remained unmatched. The CDR3 spans 19 residues. Germline V lookup: CDR1 SGDLS, CDR2 YYNGEE. CDR3 in DNA: TGTGCCAGCAGCATCGGACTAGCGACGACAGAGTACGGGTACAATGAGCAGTTCTTC. Amino acid sequence: CASSIGLATTEYGYNEQFF.

CDR3 amino acids: CASSEVLRGPGYTF. CDR3 in DNA: TGTGCCAGCAGTGAAGTCTTGAGGGGGCCGGGCTACACCTTC. The chain employs TRBV6-1 and TRBJ1-2, with 7 bases matching TRBD1. The CDR3 spans 14 residues. The trim removed 1 base at V and 8 bases at J, leaving 7 bases unmatched. CDR1 and CDR2 from the germline V gene are MNHNS and SASEGT.